This T cell receptor beta chain emerged from a study of technical replicates of blood from a handful of donors. The CDR3 totals 16 residues. The germline V gene has CDR1 LGHNA and CDR2 YNFKEQ. V was clipped by 4 bases and J by 2 bases; unmatched bases: 8. Sequencing used immunoSEQ multiplex PCR; TCRdb keeps in-frame clones, though not all of them. The sample includes about 78,000 clones, about 95% of them seen just once. The TCR sequence derives from a human donor in good health. The rearrangement joins TRBV4-2 to TRBJ2-3, with 8 bases fitting TRBD1. The specimen sequenced was T cells isolated from PBMCs. The CDR3 here is CASSRTGTGSTDTQYF. The DNA for the CDR3 is TGTGCCAGCAGCCGTACCGGGACAGGATCCACAGATACGCAGTATTTT.